Here is one T cell receptor beta chain with its context. The sample comes from a study of blood T cell repertoires in COVID-19. Overall study context: Sites across the United States, Italy and Spain contributed samples from acute and convalescent COVID-19.

Here immunoSEQ multiplex PCR was the method, and the copy in TCRdb shows in-frame clones only, minus some. In the table there are fewer than 250,000 clones, around nine tenths of which are singletons. The length of the CDR3 is 17 residues. Germline values: CDR1 MDHEN, CDR2 SYDVKM. J lost 1 base, V lost 0 bases, and 4 bases had no gene match. The chain employs TRBV28 and TRBJ2-7; TRBD2 aligns across 12 bases. The sequenced sample consisted of peripheral blood. This receptor was obtained from a woman aged 40 to 50 who had recovered from COVID-19. DNA of the CDR3: TGTGCCAGCAGTTTATGGACTAGCGGGAGTAGGTCCTACGAGCAGTACTTC. Translated, it gives CASSLWTSGSRSYEQYF.